Presented here are 8 T cell receptor beta chains from one specimen sequenced in a study of shared clonotypes between healthy human individuals. The table came from immunoSEQ multiplex PCR; TCRdb's copy has only in-frame clones and leaves some out. The profile shows millions of clones, about 93% of them singletons. It was CD45RO-negative cells, positively selected for CCR7, that made up naive CD8 cells, with terminally differentiated effector memory CD45RA+ cells excluded. Material: naive CD8+ T cells from PBMCs. These receptors all come from a man in his late teens or twenties in good health. Some clones in this sample may be carry-over from other donors' samples.

This chain connects TRBV29-1 to TRBJ1-2; the D is unclear. Trimming took 7 bases from V and 8 from J, leaving 14 bases between them. Per the germline V gene, CDR1 is SQVTM and CDR2 is ANQGSEA. The CDR3 length is 11 residues. DNA of the CDR3: TGCAGCGCCATGGCGGGGTTCGGCTACACCTTC. Amino acid sequence: CSAMAGFGYTF.

This chain uses TRBV28 with TRBJ1-5; the match to TRBD1 covers 11 bases. The CDR3 extends over 16 amino acids. V was clipped by 6 bases and J by 4 bases; unmatched bases: 8. Germline loops: CDR1 MDHEN, CDR2 SYDVKM. The CDR3 DNA sequence: TGTGCCAGCAGCCTGGACAGGGGGCTGTATAATCAGCCCCAGCATTTT. As protein: CASSLDRGLYNQPQHF.

This sequence joins TRBV28 and TRBJ2-1; 7 nucleotides line up with TRBD2. The V gene's germline CDR1 is MDHEN and CDR2 SYDVKM. V dropped 9 bases and J dropped 10; count of bases not matched to a gene: 12. The CDR3 is made up of 13 amino acids. The chain's CDR3 is CASGGEVSGEQFF. CDR3 bases: TGTGCCAGTGGGGGGGAGGTCTCGGGAGAGCAGTTCTTC.

The chain joins TRBV7-3 to TRBJ2-1; D unclear. The CDR3 totals 13 residues. Germline CDR1 is SGHTA and CDR2 is FQGTGA. V lost 2 bases, J lost 6 bases, and 8 bases lay in between. The CDR3 sequence is CASSLPGSNEQFF. The CDR3 coding sequence is TGTGCCAGCAGCTTACCCGGGTCCAATGAGCAGTTCTTC.

Comments on this clone: Other DNA sequences in the sample encode the same CDR3. Here the CDR3 reads CASSQGLAGVNTGELFF. In DNA, the CDR3 is TGCGCCAGCAGCCAGGGACTAGCGGGAGTGAACACCGGGGAGCTGTTTTTT. This sequence joins TRBV4-3 and TRBJ2-2, with 14 bases that match TRBD2. V gave up 3 bases and J gave up 1 base; unmatched junction bases: 1. The CDR3 has 17 amino acids. Per germline, CDR1 LGHNA and CDR2 YSLEER.

The chain carries TRBV7-2 and TRBJ2-7; 8 positions agree with TRBD2. CDR1 and CDR2 (germline): SGHTA, FQGNSA. V shed 5 bases and J 0 bases; nucleotides not matched to a gene: 3. This CDR3 is 14 amino acids long. This CDR3 reads CASSGTSGSYEQYF. DNA of the CDR3: TGTGCCAGCAGCGGCACTAGCGGCTCCTACGAGCAGTACTTC.

The chain couples TRBV9 to TRBJ2-5; the match to TRBD2 covers 9 bases. CDR1 and CDR2 (germline): SGDLS, YYNGEE. J was trimmed by 1 base and V by 1 base; bases with no gene match: 11. The CDR3 totals 18 residues. The CDR3 spells CASSVSPTLAGPQETQYF. The CDR3 DNA sequence: TGTGCCAGCAGCGTATCCCCCACGCTAGCGGGACCCCAAGAGACCCAGTACTTC.

The chain employs TRBV19 and TRBJ2-7, with D possibly matching TRBD1 (6 bases). Per germline, CDR1 LNHDA and CDR2 SQIVND (reference sequence). Trimming took off 3 bases at V and 0 bases at J, with 9 bases between the two ends. The CDR3 runs to 14 residues. CDR3: CASSILDSSYEQYF. CDR3 DNA: TGTGCCAGTAGTATCCTGGACAGCTCCTACGAGCAGTACTTC.